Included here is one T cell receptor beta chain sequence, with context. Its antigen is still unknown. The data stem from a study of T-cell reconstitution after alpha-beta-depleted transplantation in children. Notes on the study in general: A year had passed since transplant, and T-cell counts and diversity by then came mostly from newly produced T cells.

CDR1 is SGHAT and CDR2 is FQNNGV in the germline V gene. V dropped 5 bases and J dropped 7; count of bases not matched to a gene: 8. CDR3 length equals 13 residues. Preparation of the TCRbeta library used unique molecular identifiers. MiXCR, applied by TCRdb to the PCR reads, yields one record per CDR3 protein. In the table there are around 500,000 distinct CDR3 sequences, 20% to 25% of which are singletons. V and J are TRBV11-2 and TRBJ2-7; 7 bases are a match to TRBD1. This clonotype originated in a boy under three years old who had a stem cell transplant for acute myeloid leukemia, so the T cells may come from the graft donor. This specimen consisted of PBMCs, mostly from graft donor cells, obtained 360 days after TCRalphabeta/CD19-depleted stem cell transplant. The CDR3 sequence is CASSRRQGEEQYV. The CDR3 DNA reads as TGTGCCAGCAGCCGGAGACAGGGCGAAGAGCAGTACGTC.